This T cell receptor (beta chain) was captured in a study of shared clonotypes between healthy human individuals. Terminally differentiated effector memory CD45RA+ cells were left out of the naive CD8 fraction, which was CD45RO-negative and positively selected for CCR7. This CDR3 spans 13 amino acids. Germline V gene sequence: CDR1 GTSNPN, CDR2 SVGIG (reference sequence). Trimming shortened V by 2 bases and J by 8 bases, and 15 bases separated the two germline ends. Clones were read by immunoSEQ multiplex PCR, and TCRdb kept only the in-frame ones, dropping some. The repertoire consists of some 1,900,000 clones, with just under 95% occurring once and the leading ten covering more than 0.9%.

The sequenced sample consisted of naive CD8+ T cells sorted from blood. The TCR sequence derives from a man aged 18 to 29 in good health. The chain recombines TRBV30 with TRBJ1-2; D gene unclear. This CDR3 reads CAWSHTGSEGYTF. The CDR3 nucleotides read TGTGCCTGGAGTCATACTGGCAGCGAGGGCTACACCTTC.